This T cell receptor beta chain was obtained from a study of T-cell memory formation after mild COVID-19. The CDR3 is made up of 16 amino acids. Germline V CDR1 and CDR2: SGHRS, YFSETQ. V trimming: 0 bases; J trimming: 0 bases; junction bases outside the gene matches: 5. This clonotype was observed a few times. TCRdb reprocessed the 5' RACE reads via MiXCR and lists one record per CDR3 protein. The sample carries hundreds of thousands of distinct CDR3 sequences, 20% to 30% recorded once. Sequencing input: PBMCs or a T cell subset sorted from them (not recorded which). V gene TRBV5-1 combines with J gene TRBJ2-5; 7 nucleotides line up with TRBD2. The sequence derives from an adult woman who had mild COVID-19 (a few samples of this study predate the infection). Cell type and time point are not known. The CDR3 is CASSLGGSGDQETQYF. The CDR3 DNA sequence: TGCGCCAGCAGCTTGGGTGGCAGCGGGGACCAAGAGACCCAGTACTTC.